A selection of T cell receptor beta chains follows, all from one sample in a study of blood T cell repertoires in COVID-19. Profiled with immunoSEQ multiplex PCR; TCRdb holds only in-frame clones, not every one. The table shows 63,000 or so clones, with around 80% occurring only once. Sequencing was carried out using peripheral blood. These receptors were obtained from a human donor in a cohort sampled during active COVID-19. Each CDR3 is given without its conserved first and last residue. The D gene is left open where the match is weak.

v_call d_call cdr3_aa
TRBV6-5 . ASTEGLPYTDTQY
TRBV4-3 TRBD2 ASSQNSGTSTDTQY
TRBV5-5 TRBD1 ASSPPGQGFSAF
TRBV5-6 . ASSLQGPAEQY
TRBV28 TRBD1 ASSVTGTEYEQY
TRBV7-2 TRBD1 ASSGRRDRGFGNTEAF
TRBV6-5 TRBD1 ASSSMTGITGELF
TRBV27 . ASSLGAPSTLYEQY
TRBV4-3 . ASSQRARGGEAF
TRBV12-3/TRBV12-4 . ASSLQGSTEAF
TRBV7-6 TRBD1 ASSLAAVGRGPGTEAF